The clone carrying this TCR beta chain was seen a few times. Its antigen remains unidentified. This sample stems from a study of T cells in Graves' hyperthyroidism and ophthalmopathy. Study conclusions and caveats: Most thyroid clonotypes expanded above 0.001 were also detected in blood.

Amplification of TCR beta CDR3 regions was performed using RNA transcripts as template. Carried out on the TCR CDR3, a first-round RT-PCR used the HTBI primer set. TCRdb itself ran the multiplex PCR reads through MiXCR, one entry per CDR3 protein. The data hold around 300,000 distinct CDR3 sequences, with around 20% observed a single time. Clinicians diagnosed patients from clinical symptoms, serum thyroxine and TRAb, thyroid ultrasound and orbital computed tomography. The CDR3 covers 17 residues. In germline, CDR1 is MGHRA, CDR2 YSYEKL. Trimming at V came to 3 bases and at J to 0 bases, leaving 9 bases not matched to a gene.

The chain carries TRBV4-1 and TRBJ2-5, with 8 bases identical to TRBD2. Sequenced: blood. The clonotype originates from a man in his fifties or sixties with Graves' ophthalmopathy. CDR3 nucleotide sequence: TGCGCCAGCAGCCAGGGTGGAATAGCGGGACACCAAGAGACCCAGTACTTC. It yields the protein CASSQGGIAGHQETQYF.